A selection of T cell receptor beta chains follows, all from one sample in a study of early T cells in non-severe SARS-CoV-2 infection. TCRdb passed the 5' RACE reads through MiXCR, listing each CDR3 protein once. The repertoire consists of tens of thousands of distinct CDR3 sequences, with less than 9.5% occurring once and the leading ten covering 3.9%. This sample comprised whole blood, obtained at baseline. The receptors derive from an adult who was a healthcare worker with PCR-confirmed SARS-CoV-2 infection or an uninfected control (not recorded which). CDR3s include the opening cysteine and the closing phenylalanine or tryptophan. A D gene is named only where the DNA matches it firmly. Clone sizes are given selectively: once, few, many, or a class where the clone is expanded.

TRBD2 | TRBJ2-3 | TRBV7-2 | few | TGTGCCAGCAGCCCTCTTCTAGCGGGGGGCACAGATACGCAGTATTTT | CASSPLLAGGTDTQYF
- | TRBJ1-2 | TRBV7-9 | - | TGTGCCAGCAGCTCCGAAACGATCTATGGCTACACCTTC | CASSSETIYGYTF
TRBD1 | TRBJ1-4 | TRBV7-6 | - | TGTGCCAGCAGCTTGACAGGGGCCTCGGGTGAAAAACTGTTTTTT | CASSLTGASGEKLFF
- | TRBJ1-1 | TRBV20-1 | many | TGCAGTGCTAGACAGGGTGGGATGAACACTGAAGCTTTCTTT | CSARQGGMNTEAFF
- | TRBJ2-7 | TRBV11-2 | - | TGTGCCAGCAGCTCGTTGGCGACGTCATCCTACGAGCAGTACTTC | CASSSLATSSYEQYF
TRBD1 | TRBJ2-7 | TRBV5-1 | many | TGCGCCAGCCGACTTGGGACAGGCTACTACGAGCAGTACTTC | CASRLGTGYYEQYF
- | TRBJ2-5 | TRBV6-5 | - | TGTGCCAGCAGTTGGGGGCACCTAGGGGAGACCCAGTACTTC | CASSWGHLGETQYF
TRBD2 | TRBJ2-1 | TRBV7-3 | - | TGTGCCAGCAGCGCCGGGACTAGCGGCTACAATGAGCAGTTCTTC | CASSAGTSGYNEQFF
- | TRBJ2-1 | TRBV5-1 | - | TGCGCCAGCAGCACCCAAGGGGCAGGGACGAATGAGCAGTTCTTC | CASSTQGAGTNEQFF
TRBD2 | TRBJ2-1 | TRBV4-1 | many | TGCGCCAGCAGCCAAGGTCGCCTACTAGCGGGAAAAAACAATGAGCAGTTCTTC | CASSQGRLLAGKNNEQFF
- | TRBJ1-5 | TRBV19 | few | TGTGCCAGTACCGCCCAGGGTCAGCCCCAGCATTTT | CASTAQGQPQHF
- | TRBJ1-1 | TRBV20-1 | few | TGCAGTGCTAGAGATCAGCCAGGGTTAAGGACTGAAGCTTTCTTT | CSARDQPGLRTEAFF
- | TRBJ2-2 | TRBV12-3/TRBV12-4 | many | TGTGCCAGCAGTTTATGGCTTACCGGGGAGCTGTTTTTT | CASSLWLTGELFF
- | TRBJ2-2 | TRBV6-5 | - | TGTGCCAGCAGTTACCGGACAGTCCGGACCGGGGAGCTGTTTTTT | CASSYRTVRTGELFF
- | TRBJ1-1 | TRBV25-1 | few | TGTGCCAGCAGTGATGAGTACAGGGACACTGAAGCTTTCTTT | CASSDEYRDTEAFF
- | TRBJ1-6 | TRBV5-1 | - | TGCGCCAGCAGCGCCGGCCTACAGGCAACTTCCTATAATTCACCCCTCCACTTT | CASSAGLQATSYNSPLHF
- | TRBJ2-2 | TRBV29-1 | few | TGCAGCGTTCGTGTCGACACCGGGGAGCTGTTTTTT | CSVRVDTGELFF
- | TRBJ2-1 | TRBV5-1 | few | TGCGCCAGCAGCTTGGAACTGCGTGAGCAGTTCTTC | CASSLELREQFF
TRBD1 | TRBJ1-4 | TRBV5-8 | - | TGTGCCAGCAGCGTGGGGACAGTAACTAATGAAAAACTGTTTTTT | CASSVGTVTNEKLFF
- | TRBJ1-6 | TRBV15 | few | TGTGCCACCAGCAGGTTCGGAAATTCACCCCTCCACTTT | CATSRFGNSPLHF
- | TRBJ2-3 | TRBV5-5 | many | TGTGCCAGCAGCTTGCGAGTGGGGCTAGCGCTCACAGATACGCAGTATTTT | CASSLRVGLALTDTQYF
- | TRBJ2-3 | TRBV7-7 | - | TGTGCTAGCAGCTTATCGCTCACAGATACGCAGTATTTT | CASSLSLTDTQYF
TRBD1 | TRBJ1-5 | TRBV2 | few | TGTGCCAGCAGTGAATCTACAGGGGTCAATCAGCCCCAGCATTTT | CASSESTGVNQPQHF
- | TRBJ2-4 | TRBV10-2 | many | TGCGCCAGCAGTGAGTCTTGGCAGGGAAAAAACATTCAGTACTTC | CASSESWQGKNIQYF
TRBD2 | TRBJ2-1 | TRBV10-3 | many | TGTGCCATCAGGGCCCAAAGCGGGAGTGGGGACAATGAGCAGTTCTTC | CAIRAQSGSGDNEQFF
- | TRBJ2-4 | TRBV10-3 | - | TGTGCCATCGGGGACAACAACATTAAAAACATTCAGTACTTC | CAIGDNNIKNIQYF
TRBD2 | TRBJ2-1 | TRBV19 | few | TGTGCCAGTAAGCCGGGACTAGCGGGAGTGGGGAATGAGCAGTTCTTC | CASKPGLAGVGNEQFF
- | TRBJ1-1 | TRBV11-3 | - | TGTGCCAGCAGCCCCAGTCCACCGGGGGACACTGAAGCTTTCTTT | CASSPSPPGDTEAFF
TRBD2 | TRBJ2-3 | TRBV4-1 | few | TGCGCCAGCAGCCAAGATGAGCTAGCGGGGAATACGCAGTATTTT | CASSQDELAGNTQYF
- | TRBJ1-1 | TRBV12-3/TRBV12-4 | few | TGTGCCAGCAGTTTCCAGGCGTTCACTGAAGCTTTCTTT | CASSFQAFTEAFF
TRBD1 | TRBJ2-2 | TRBV7-8 | - | TGTGCCAGCAGACCGAGGACAGGGTGGAACGGGGAGCTGTTTTTT | CASRPRTGWNGELFF
TRBD2 | TRBJ2-1 | TRBV2 | - | TGTGCCAGCAGTGAACCTAGCGGGAGGGCCAATGAGCAGTTCTTC | CASSEPSGRANEQFF
TRBD2 | TRBJ2-7 | TRBV10-3 | - | TGTGCCATCAGTGAGACCGAGCGGGGGACCTACGAGCAGTACTTC | CAISETERGTYEQYF
- | TRBJ2-6 | TRBV29-1 | few | TGCAGCGTTCTTACAGGCTCTGGGGCCAACGTCCTGACTTTC | CSVLTGSGANVLTF
- | TRBJ2-1 | TRBV10-3 | few | TGTGCCATCAGTGGCACAGGGTCCTCCTACAATGAGCAGTTCTTC | CAISGTGSSYNEQFF
- | TRBJ2-2 | TRBV12-3/TRBV12-4 | - | TGTGCCAGCAGTTTAAGGGCAGGGGCCACCGGGGAGCTGTTTTTT | CASSLRAGATGELFF
- | TRBJ2-2 | TRBV25-1 | few | TGTGCCAGCAGTGAAGCGGGAAGGACCGGGGAGCTGTTTTTT | CASSEAGRTGELFF
TRBD2 | TRBJ2-5 | TRBV7-6 | many | TGTGCCAGCAGCTTTTCGCTGAGGCTAGCGGGAATTGAGACCCAGTACTTC | CASSFSLRLAGIETQYF
- | TRBJ2-4 | TRBV10-2 | many | TGCGCCAGCATGGCGGGGAGAAACATTCAGTACTTC | CASMAGRNIQYF
- | TRBJ2-2 | TRBV9 | many | TGTGCCAGCAGCGAAGGCCTGAAAAACACCGGGGAGCTGTTTTTT | CASSEGLKNTGELFF
- | TRBJ1-2 | TRBV9 | - | TGTGCCAGCAGATTGTCCGGGACGGGCGGCTACACCTTC | CASRLSGTGGYTF